What follows describes a single T cell receptor (beta chain). Antigen specificity is unknown. Assay: immunoSEQ multiplex PCR; the TCRdb copy retains only in-frame clones and omits some. The sample consists of about 150,000 clones, more than 70% of them appearing once. The CDR3 has 16 residues. V shed 4 bases, J shed 2 bases, and the junction held 9 bases outside the gene matches. Germline V CDR1 and CDR2: SGDLS, YYNGEE. The sample originates from a study of T cell responses to AZD1222 COVID-19 vaccine. Findings and caveats of the study: No repertoire was sampled before or during the peak T cell response, only after it. Donors, mostly white British, included more females; clonal diversity was possibly underestimated. Distributed over spike, vaccine-associated CD4 TCRs predominated at 160-218 and 743-854.

This TCR was recovered from an adult in good health. This sequence joins TRBV9 and TRBJ2-5; 9 bases fit TRBD1. Specimen: peripheral blood, collected on day 0 of AZD1222 vaccination. The CDR3 nucleotides are TGTGCCAGCAGCCTGGGACAGGGTACAAGTCAAGAGACCCAGTACTTC. Translating gives CASSLGQGTSQETQYF.